A selection of T cell receptor beta chains follows, all from one sample in a study of shared T cell receptors in the human thymus. Produced via immunoSEQ multiplex PCR; TCRdb's table is partial and in-frame only. The profile shows about 710,000 clones, around 87% of them singletons. The same sample was also studied in work on human thymus T cells.

The sequenced material came from thymocytes. The receptors come from a boy in the first two years of life with a congenital heart defect. CDR3s include the opening cysteine and the closing phenylalanine or tryptophan. D genes are given only for firm matches. Size is omitted from some rows. Given values are once, few, many or a class for expanded clones.

CDR3aa	CDR3nt	abundance	d_gene	len	v_gene	j_gene
CASSFRGLGPKETQYF	TGTGCCAGCAGCTTCAGGGGTTTGGGGCCTAAAGAGACCCAGTACTTC	NA	NA	16	TRBV5-8	TRBJ2-5
CASSQEVAGGPEQFF	TGCGCCAGCAGCCAAGAGGTAGCGGGGGGCCCCGAGCAGTTCTTC	NA	TRBD2	15	TRBV4-3	TRBJ2-1
CASSLMGTQNTEAFF	TGTGCCAGCAGCTTAATGGGGACACAGAACACTGAAGCTTTCTTT	NA	NA	15	TRBV5-8	TRBJ1-1
CASSSRTGQLFF	TGTGCCAGCAGTTCCCGGACAGGACAACTGTTTTTT	NA	TRBD1	12	TRBV27	TRBJ1-4
CASSLDSRGSGANVLTF	TGCGCCAGCAGCCTGGACTCCCGGGGGTCTGGGGCCAACGTCCTGACTTTC	few	NA	17	TRBV5-1	TRBJ2-6
CSAGGKPQHF	TGCAGTGCCGGAGGGAAGCCCCAGCATTTT	NA	NA	10	TRBV20-1	TRBJ1-5
CASSPPTGLFQPQHF	TGTGCCAGCAGTCCTCCTACGGGGTTATTTCAGCCCCAGCATTTT	once	NA	15	TRBV6-6	TRBJ1-5
CASSVESGGAWDTQYF	TGTGCCAGCAGCGTAGAGAGCGGGGGGGCCTGGGATACGCAGTATTTT	once	TRBD2	16	TRBV9	TRBJ2-3
CASSLSHREGRGTDTQYF	TGTGCCAGCAGCTTATCCCATCGGGAGGGGCGCGGCACAGATACGCAGTATTTT	NA	TRBD2	18	TRBV7-2	TRBJ2-3
CASSYSTSGRNEQFF	TGTGCCAGCAGTTACTCGACTAGCGGGCGCAATGAGCAGTTCTTC	NA	TRBD2	15	TRBV6-5	TRBJ2-1
CASSPTPRHPGAFF	TGCGCCAGCAGCCCGACCCCCAGACACCCTGGAGCTTTCTTT	NA	NA	14	TRBV5-1	TRBJ1-1
CASSPGTSPHNEQFF	TGTGCCAGCAGTCCCGGGACTAGTCCCCACAATGAGCAGTTCTTC	NA	TRBD2	15	TRBV6-5	TRBJ2-1
CATSRHRLAPGGADEQFF	TGTGCCACCAGCAGACACCGCCTAGCTCCCGGGGGGGCGGATGAGCAGTTCTTC	once	TRBD2	18	TRBV15	TRBJ2-1
CASSMRGGPGGNQPQHF	TGTGCCAGTAGTATGCGGGGGGGACCTGGAGGGAATCAGCCCCAGCATTTT	NA	NA	17	TRBV19	TRBJ1-5
CASSEVTTRTSQSTDTQYF	TGTGCCAGCAGTGAAGTAACCACCCGAACTAGCCAAAGCACAGATACGCAGTATTTT	few	NA	19	TRBV6-1	TRBJ2-3
CSVVRGFVNTEAFF	TGCAGCGTGGTCCGGGGGTTTGTTAACACTGAAGCTTTCTTT	once	NA	14	TRBV29-1	TRBJ1-1
CASSLFWPPQGNYTF	TGTGCCAGCAGTTTATTTTGGCCCCCACAGGGAAACTACACCTTC	NA	NA	15	TRBV28	TRBJ1-2
CASSFPGTSGGANTGELFF	TGTGCCAGCAGCTTTCCCGGGACTAGCGGGGGGGCGAACACCGGGGAGCTGTTTTTT	NA	TRBD2	19	TRBV5-6	TRBJ2-2
CASSSRQTGGNQPQHF	TGTGCCAGCAGCTCTAGACAGACAGGGGGGAATCAGCCCCAGCATTTT	few	TRBD1	16	TRBV27	TRBJ1-5
CASSLGTGVVETQYF	TGCGCCAGCAGCTTGGGGACAGGGGTAGTAGAGACCCAGTACTTC	NA	TRBD1	15	TRBV5-1	TRBJ2-5
CASSWDFMDEQFF	TGTGCCAGCAGCTGGGACTTTATGGATGAGCAGTTCTTC	few	NA	13	TRBV5-5	TRBJ2-1
CASSQSPSTDTQYF	TGCGCCAGCAGCCAGAGTCCCAGCACAGATACGCAGTATTTT	NA	NA	14	TRBV4-3	TRBJ2-3
CSAVDREGGADTEAFF	TGCAGCGCGGTGGACAGGGAAGGAGGGGCGGACACTGAAGCTTTCTTT	NA	TRBD1	16	TRBV29-1	TRBJ1-1
CASSPGPTGESPLGTEAFF	TGCGCCAGCAGCCCAGGACCGACAGGGGAAAGCCCTTTGGGCACTGAAGCTTTCTTT	NA	TRBD1	19	TRBV5-1	TRBJ1-1
CASSLTKGLAYQETQYF	TGTGCCAGCAGTTTAACCAAGGGACTAGCGTACCAAGAGACCCAGTACTTC	NA	TRBD2	17	TRBV28	TRBJ2-5
CASSYWPGRVNTEAFF	TGTGCCAGCAGTTACTGGCCCGGGCGGGTGAACACTGAAGCTTTCTTT	once	NA	16	TRBV6-5	TRBJ1-1